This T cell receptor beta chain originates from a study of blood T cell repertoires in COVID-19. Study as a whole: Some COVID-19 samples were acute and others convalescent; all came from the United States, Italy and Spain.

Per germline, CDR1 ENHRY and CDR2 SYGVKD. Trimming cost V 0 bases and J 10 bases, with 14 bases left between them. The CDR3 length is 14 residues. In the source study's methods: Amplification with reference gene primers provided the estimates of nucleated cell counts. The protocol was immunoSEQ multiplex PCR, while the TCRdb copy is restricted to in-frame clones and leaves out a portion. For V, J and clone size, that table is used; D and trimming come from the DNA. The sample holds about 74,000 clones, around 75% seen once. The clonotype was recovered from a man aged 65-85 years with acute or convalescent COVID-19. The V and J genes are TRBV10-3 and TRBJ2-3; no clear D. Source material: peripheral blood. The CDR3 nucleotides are TGTGCCATCAGTGAGTCACTACCCCCAGCGTCGCAGTATTTT. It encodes CAISESLPPASQYF.